This is a list of T cell receptor beta chains from one sample in a study of T cells after yellow fever vaccination. TCRdb re-called the 5' RACE reads through MiXCR, storing one row per CDR3 protein. The sample lists some 670,000 distinct CDR3 sequences, around 12% seen once, with more than 12% in the top ten. The sequencing here drew on PBMCs, taken on the day of the yellow fever booster vaccination. All receptors derive from a man between 25 and 39 years old who received the YFV17D yellow fever vaccine. CDR3s include the opening cysteine and the closing phenylalanine or tryptophan. D genes are given only for firm matches. For some rows the clone size is stated as once, few or many, or as a class when expanded; others skip it.

few	TRBV7-2	.	TRBJ2-7	TGTGCCAGCAGCAGAGACGGGACCTCCTACGAGCAGTACTTC	CASSRDGTSYEQYF
.	TRBV6-1	TRBD1	TRBJ2-7	TGTGCCAGCACCCAATCGGACAGGGGATGGTTGGAGTACTTC	CASTQSDRGWLEYF
few	TRBV7-8	.	TRBJ2-6	TGTGCCAGCAGCCTTGGGGTTGACTCTGGGGCCAACGTCCTGACTTTC	CASSLGVDSGANVLTF
.	TRBV5-1	TRBD1	TRBJ2-7	TGCGCCAGCAGACGGGGCGGGCAGGGGGCTTACGAGCAGTACTTC	CASRRGGQGAYEQYF
few	TRBV6-2/TRBV6-3	.	TRBJ2-7	TGTGCCAGCAGTTGGGGCGTGTCACGAACCTCCAGGGAGCAGTACTTC	CASSWGVSRTSREQYF
.	TRBV5-5	TRBD2	TRBJ2-5	TGTGCCAGCAGCTTGGCCAAGGTGGTTAGCGGGATTAGAGAGACCCAGTACTTC	CASSLAKVVSGIRETQYF
few	TRBV6-1	.	TRBJ2-3	TGTGCCAGCAGTGAACGGGACGGATCCACAGATACGCAGTATTTT	CASSERDGSTDTQYF
few	TRBV10-3	.	TRBJ2-7	TGTGCCATCAGTGAGGCTGCGCCCCCGGGGCAGTACTTC	CAISEAAPPGQYF
few	TRBV5-1	TRBD2	TRBJ2-7	TGCGCCAGCAGCTTCTTAGGCGGGAGGGCCTCGGGATCCTACGAGCAGTACTTC	CASSFLGGRASGSYEQYF
.	TRBV7-2	TRBD2	TRBJ2-1	TGTGCCAGCAGCTCCCTGGGGGGGACGCAACCATTCAATGAGCAGTTCTTC	CASSSLGGTQPFNEQFF
.	TRBV5-1	.	TRBJ1-1	TGCGCCAGCAGCTTGGAGGAAAGTGGTGAAGCTTTCTTT	CASSLEESGEAFF
few	TRBV29-1	TRBD2	TRBJ2-1	TGCAGCGTAATAGCGGGAGCCTTACACAATGAGCAGTTCTTC	CSVIAGALHNEQFF
many	TRBV7-3	.	TRBJ2-1	TGTGCCAGCAGCTTAATAGCGGCATACAATGAGCAGTTCTTC	CASSLIAAYNEQFF
many	TRBV7-2	TRBD1	TRBJ2-5	TGTGCCAGCAGCCACCGACAGGGCGGGGAGACCCAGTACTTC	CASSHRQGGETQYF
.	TRBV20-1	TRBD1	TRBJ2-2	TGCAGTGCTAGGACCCCCCCGGGACAGGGGGCCGGGGAGCTGTTTTTT	CSARTPPGQGAGELFF
.	TRBV29-1	TRBD2	TRBJ2-5	TGCAGCGTTGTGCTCCTAAGGGGAGGGGCGGAGACCCAGTACTTC	CSVVLLRGGAETQYF
few	TRBV12-3/TRBV12-4	.	TRBJ1-2	TGTGCCAGCAGTCACGGTATCTCGGGTGGTGGCTACACCTTC	CASSHGISGGGYTF
few	TRBV11-2	.	TRBJ2-7	TGTGCCAGCAGCGTCCGAGACAGAGAACACTTC	CASSVRDREHF
.	TRBV6-1	TRBD1	TRBJ1-5	TGTGCCAGCACCTACGGACAGGGCGTCAATCAGCCCCAGCATTTT	CASTYGQGVNQPQHF
many	TRBV15	.	TRBJ2-3	TGTGCCACCAGCAGAGATCACGAAGGGGGAGATACGCAGTATTTT	CATSRDHEGGDTQYF
few	TRBV27	TRBD2	TRBJ2-1	TGTGCCAGCAGTTTCCTTAGCGGGAGCCTCTACAATGAGCAGTTCTTC	CASSFLSGSLYNEQFF
few	TRBV5-1	.	TRBJ2-3	TGCGCCAGCAGCAAGGCGCCGGGTTTCACAGATACGCAGTATTTT	CASSKAPGFTDTQYF
few	TRBV20-1	TRBD2	TRBJ2-2	TGCAGTGCTAGAGCCTTAGCGGGAGCGGATTCTAACACCGGGGAGCTGTTTTTT	CSARALAGADSNTGELFF
few	TRBV5-1	TRBD1	TRBJ2-7	TGCGCCAGCAGCCCAGAACCGGGACAGGCCTACGAGCAGTACTTC	CASSPEPGQAYEQYF
few	TRBV27	TRBD2	TRBJ2-7	TGTGCCAGCAGTTTAAATCGGGGGGTAGCGGGAGGTTCCTACGAGCAGTACTTC	CASSLNRGVAGGSYEQYF
.	TRBV29-1	TRBD1	TRBJ2-7	TGCAGCGTTTCCAGGGACAGAACCTACGAGCAGTACTTC	CSVSRDRTYEQYF
.	TRBV3-1	.	TRBJ1-3	TGTACCTTCTGTTTAGGGTTTTATCACCGTTCTGGAAACACCATATATTTT	CTFCLGFYHRSGNTIYF
.	TRBV6-2/TRBV6-3	TRBD1	TRBJ2-3	TGTGCCAGCAGACAAGAGCGCCCGGGACAGGGCCTTACAGATACGCAGTATTTT	CASRQERPGQGLTDTQYF
.	TRBV29-1	.	TRBJ2-2	TGCAGCGCTGGGTGGGACACCGGGGAGCTGTTTTTT	CSAGWDTGELFF
.	TRBV11-2	.	TRBJ1-1	TGTGCCAGCAGCTTAAATCAACAGGTTGAAGCTTTCTTT	CASSLNQQVEAFF
many	TRBV7-6	.	TRBJ2-7	TGTGCCAGCACCGCACCTCGGGGCGAGCAGTACTTC	CASTAPRGEQYF
.	TRBV5-1	.	TRBJ2-1	TGCGCCAGCAAGGGTTCTTCCGGGGCCTCTTACAATGAGCAGTTCTTC	CASKGSSGASYNEQFF
many	TRBV9	.	TRBJ2-7	TGTGCCAGCACCCCCGGGGGAGACTCTTACGAGCAGTACTTC	CASTPGGDSYEQYF
.	TRBV3-1	.	TRBJ2-7	TGTGCCAGCAGCCAAGATGGACGGCGCGAGCAGTACTTC	CASSQDGRREQYF
few	TRBV18	TRBD1	TRBJ1-1	TGTGCCAGCTCTCTTGACAGGGAGAGCACTGAAGCTTTCTTT	CASSLDRESTEAFF
.	TRBV18	.	TRBJ2-1	TGTGCCAGCTCGGGAGTAGGAGGCTTCGGCAATGAGCAGTTCTTC	CASSGVGGFGNEQFF
.	TRBV25-1	.	TRBJ1-1	TGTGCCAGCAGTGAGGACAGAATGAACACTGAAGCTTTCTTT	CASSEDRMNTEAFF
.	TRBV20-1	.	TRBJ2-4	TGCAGTGCACCAACTAGTTTAGCCAAAAACATTCAGTACTTC	CSAPTSLAKNIQYF
few	TRBV25-1	.	TRBJ2-5	TGTGCCAGCAGTGACCCTACCAGCCAAGAGACCCAGTACTTC	CASSDPTSQETQYF
few	TRBV4-3	TRBD2	TRBJ2-3	TGCGCCAGCAGCCAAGTGGCCGGGACTAGGGGTACAGATACGCAGTATTTT	CASSQVAGTRGTDTQYF
few	TRBV5-1	.	TRBJ2-7	TGCGCCAGCGCCCCTAGAACTAAAATACAGAAATACTACGAGCAGTACTTC	CASAPRTKIQKYYEQYF
.	TRBV27	TRBD1	TRBJ2-1	TGTGCCAGCACCCGGACAGGGCAGGCCTACAATGAGCAGTTCTTC	CASTRTGQAYNEQFF
.	TRBV7-6	.	TRBJ2-7	TGTGCCAGCAGCTTAAATCCAGGGGCCTACGAGCAGTACTTC	CASSLNPGAYEQYF
.	TRBV11-2	TRBD2	TRBJ2-1	TGTGCCAGCAGCTCACCTGGAGCGGGAGCCCTTTACAATGAGCAGTTCTTC	CASSSPGAGALYNEQFF
few	TRBV11-1	TRBD2	TRBJ2-5	TGTGCCAGCAGCTTAACTATTCGTCGGCGGGAGGGCCGAGGAGAGACCCAGTACTTC	CASSLTIRRREGRGETQYF
few	TRBV27	.	TRBJ2-7	TGTGCCAGCAGTACTGGTGGGAGCTTGGAGCAGTACTTC	CASSTGGSLEQYF
.	TRBV19	.	TRBJ2-3	TGTGCCAGTAGTGCGCGAGCCTGGGGAGATACGCAGTATTTT	CASSARAWGDTQYF
.	TRBV20-1	.	TRBJ2-1	TGCAGTGCTAGTACGGGACTCCCTCACAATGAGCAGTTCTTC	CSASTGLPHNEQFF
.	TRBV18	.	TRBJ1-4	TGTGCCAGCTCACCAAGGTCAGCTGCAACTAATGAAAAACTGTTTTTT	CASSPRSAATNEKLFF
few	TRBV27	.	TRBJ2-7	TGTGCCAGCAGTTCAAAGACTAGTCTGGACTACGAGCAGTACTTC	CASSSKTSLDYEQYF
few	TRBV2	TRBD1	TRBJ1-6	TGTGCCAGCAGTGGACAGGGAATCTATAATTCACCCCTCCACTTT	CASSGQGIYNSPLHF
.	TRBV28	TRBD2	TRBJ2-1	TGTGCCAGCAGTTTATGGCGGGAGGGCCGGAATAAGCAGTTCTTC	CASSLWREGRNKQFF
few	TRBV7-9	.	TRBJ2-7	TGTGCCAGCAGCACGACAGGGAGGAGTTACGAGCAGTACTTC	CASSTTGRSYEQYF
.	TRBV7-2	TRBD2	TRBJ2-1	TGTGCCAGCAGCAGGGGACTAGCGGGAGACGATGAGCAGTTCTTC	CASSRGLAGDDEQFF
.	TRBV5-4	TRBD2	TRBJ2-5	TGTGCCAGCAGCTTGACTAGCGGGACCAAAGAGACCCAGTACTTC	CASSLTSGTKETQYF
.	TRBV13	.	TRBJ1-4	TGTGCCAGCAGCTTAAAGGAGACTAATGAAAAACTGTTTTTT	CASSLKETNEKLFF
.	TRBV20-1	.	TRBJ1-4	TGCAGTGCTAGTGGTGAGAAGACTAATGAAAAACTGTTTTTT	CSASGEKTNEKLFF